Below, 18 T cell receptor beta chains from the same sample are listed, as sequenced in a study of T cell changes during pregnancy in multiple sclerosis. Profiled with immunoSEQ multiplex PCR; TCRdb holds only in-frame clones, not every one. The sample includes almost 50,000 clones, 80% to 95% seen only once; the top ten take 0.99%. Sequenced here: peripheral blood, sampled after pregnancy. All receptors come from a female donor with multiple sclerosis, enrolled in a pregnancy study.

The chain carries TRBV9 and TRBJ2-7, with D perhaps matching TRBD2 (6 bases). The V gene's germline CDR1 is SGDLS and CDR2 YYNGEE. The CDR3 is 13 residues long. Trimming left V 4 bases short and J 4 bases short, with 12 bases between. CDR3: CASSSGLSYEQYF. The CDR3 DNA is TGTGCCAGCAGCTCGGGACTGAGTTACGAGCAGTACTTC. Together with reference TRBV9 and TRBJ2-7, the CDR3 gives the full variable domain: DSGVTQTPKHLITATGQRVTLRCSPRSGDLSVYWYQQSLDQGLQFLIQYYNGEERAKGNILERFSAQQFPDLHSELNLSSLELGDSALYFCASSSGLSYEQYFGPGTRLTVT.

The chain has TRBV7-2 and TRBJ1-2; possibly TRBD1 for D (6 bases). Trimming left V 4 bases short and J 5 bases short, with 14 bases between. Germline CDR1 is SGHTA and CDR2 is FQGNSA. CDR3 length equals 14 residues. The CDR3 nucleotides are TGTGCCAGCAGCTACGGGGGGGCCCTGTATGGCTACACCTTC. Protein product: CASSYGGALYGYTF. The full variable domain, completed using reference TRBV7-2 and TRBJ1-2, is GAGVSQSPSNKVTEKGKDVELRCDPISGHTALYWYRQSLGQGLEFLIYFQGNSAPDKSGLPSDRFSAERTGGSVSTLTIQRTQQEDSAVYLCASSYGGALYGYTFGSGTRLTVV.

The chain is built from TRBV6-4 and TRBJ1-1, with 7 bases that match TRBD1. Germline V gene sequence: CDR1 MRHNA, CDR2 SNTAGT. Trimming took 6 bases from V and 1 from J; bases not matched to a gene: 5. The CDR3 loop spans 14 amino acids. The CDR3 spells CASRDRTGNTEAFF. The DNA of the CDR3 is TGTGCCAGCAGGGATCGGACAGGGAACACTGAAGCTTTCTTT.

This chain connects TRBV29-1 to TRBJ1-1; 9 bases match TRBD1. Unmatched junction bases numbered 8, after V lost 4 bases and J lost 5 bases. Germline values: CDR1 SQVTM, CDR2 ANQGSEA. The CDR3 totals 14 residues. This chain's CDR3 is CSVARDRDGTEAFF. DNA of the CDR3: TGCAGCGTTGCGCGGGACAGGGATGGTACTGAAGCTTTCTTT.

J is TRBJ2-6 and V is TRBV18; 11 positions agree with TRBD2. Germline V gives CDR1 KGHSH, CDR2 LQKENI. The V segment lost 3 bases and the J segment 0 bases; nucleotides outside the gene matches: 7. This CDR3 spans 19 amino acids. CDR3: CASSPVASGGHSGANVLTF. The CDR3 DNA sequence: TGTGCCAGCTCACCGGTGGCTAGCGGGGGGCACTCTGGGGCCAACGTCCTGACTTTC.

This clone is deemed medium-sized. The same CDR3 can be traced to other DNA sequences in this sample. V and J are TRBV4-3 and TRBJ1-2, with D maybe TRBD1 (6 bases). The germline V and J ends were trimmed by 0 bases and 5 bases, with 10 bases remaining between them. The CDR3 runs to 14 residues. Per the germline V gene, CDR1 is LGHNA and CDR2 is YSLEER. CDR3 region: CASSQEGARYGYTF. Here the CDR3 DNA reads TGCGCCAGCAGCCAAGAGGGGGCGAGGTATGGCTACACCTTC.

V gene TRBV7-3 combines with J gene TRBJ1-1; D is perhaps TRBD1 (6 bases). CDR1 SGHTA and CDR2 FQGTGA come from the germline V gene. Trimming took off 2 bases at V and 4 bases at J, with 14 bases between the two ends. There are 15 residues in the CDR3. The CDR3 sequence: CASSLQPGGGTEAFF. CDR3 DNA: TGTGCCAGCAGCTTACAGCCGGGGGGCGGCACTGAAGCTTTCTTT. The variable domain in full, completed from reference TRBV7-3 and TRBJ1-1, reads GAGVSQTPSNKVTEKGKYVELRCDPISGHTALYWYRQSLGQGPEFLIYFQGTGAADDSGLPNDRFFAVRPEGSVSTLKIQRTERGDSAVYLCASSLQPGGGTEAFFGQGTRLTVV.

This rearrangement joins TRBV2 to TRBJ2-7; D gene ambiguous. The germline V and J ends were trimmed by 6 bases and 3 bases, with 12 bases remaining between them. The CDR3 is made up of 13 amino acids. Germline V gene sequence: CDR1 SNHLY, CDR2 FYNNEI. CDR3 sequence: CASSRIPRYEQYF. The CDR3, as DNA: TGTGCCAGCAGCAGAATCCCACGCTACGAGCAGTACTTC.

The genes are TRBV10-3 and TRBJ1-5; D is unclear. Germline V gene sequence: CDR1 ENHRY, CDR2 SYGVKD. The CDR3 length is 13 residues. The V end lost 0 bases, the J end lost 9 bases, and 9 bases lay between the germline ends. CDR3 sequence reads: CAISESLTGPQHF. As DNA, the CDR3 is TGTGCCATCAGTGAGTCTTTAACGGGGCCCCAGCATTTT.

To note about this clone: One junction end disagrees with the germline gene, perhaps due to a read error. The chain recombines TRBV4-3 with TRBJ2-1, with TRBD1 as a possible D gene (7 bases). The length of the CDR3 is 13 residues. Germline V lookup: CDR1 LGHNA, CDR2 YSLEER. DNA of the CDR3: TGCGCCAGCAGGGCTACTACAGGGGACTCCCCCGTCTTC. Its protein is CASRATTGDSPVF.

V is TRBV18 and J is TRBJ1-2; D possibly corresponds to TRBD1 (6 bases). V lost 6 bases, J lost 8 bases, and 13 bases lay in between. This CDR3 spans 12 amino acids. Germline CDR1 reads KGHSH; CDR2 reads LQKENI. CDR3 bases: TGTGCCAGCTCTCAAGGGGGTAGAGGCTACACCTTC. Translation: CASSQGGRGYTF.

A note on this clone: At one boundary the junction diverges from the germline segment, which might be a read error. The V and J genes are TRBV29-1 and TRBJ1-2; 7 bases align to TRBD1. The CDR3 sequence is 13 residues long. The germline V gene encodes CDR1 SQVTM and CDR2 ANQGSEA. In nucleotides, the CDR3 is TGCAGCGCTGAAACAGGGGCGGGCTATGGCTACACCTTC. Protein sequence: CSAETGAGYGYTF.

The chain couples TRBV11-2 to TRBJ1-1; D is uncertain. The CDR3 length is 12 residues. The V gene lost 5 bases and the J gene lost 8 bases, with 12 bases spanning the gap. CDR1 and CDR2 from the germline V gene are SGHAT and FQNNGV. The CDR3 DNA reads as TGTGCCAGCAGCCTGAGTCGGGTAGAAGCTTTCTTT. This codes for CASSLSRVEAFF. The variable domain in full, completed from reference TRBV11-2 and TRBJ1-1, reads EAGVAQSPRYKIIEKRQSVAFWCNPISGHATLYWYQQILGQGPKLLIQFQNNGVVDDSQLPKDRFSAERLKGVDSTLKIQPAKLEDSAVYLCASSLSRVEAFFGQGTRLTVV.

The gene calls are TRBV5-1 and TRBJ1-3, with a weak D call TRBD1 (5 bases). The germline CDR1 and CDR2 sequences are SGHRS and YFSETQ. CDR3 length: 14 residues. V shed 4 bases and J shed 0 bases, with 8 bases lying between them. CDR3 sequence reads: CASSPQVSGNTIYF. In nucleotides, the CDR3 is TGCGCCAGCAGCCCACAGGTCTCTGGAAACACCATATATTTT.

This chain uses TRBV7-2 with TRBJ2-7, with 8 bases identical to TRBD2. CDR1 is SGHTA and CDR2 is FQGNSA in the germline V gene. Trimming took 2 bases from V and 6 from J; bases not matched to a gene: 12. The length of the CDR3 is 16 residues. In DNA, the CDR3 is TGTGCCAGCAGCTTAAGTTCAGGGGCCCTAGCGGGCGAGCAGTACTTC. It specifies CASSLSSGALAGEQYF. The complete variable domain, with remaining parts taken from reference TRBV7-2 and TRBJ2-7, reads GAGVSQSPSNKVTEKGKDVELRCDPISGHTALYWYRQSLGQGLEFLIYFQGNSAPDKSGLPSDRFSAERTGGSVSTLTIQRTQQEDSAVYLCASSLSSGALAGEQYFGPGTRLTVT.

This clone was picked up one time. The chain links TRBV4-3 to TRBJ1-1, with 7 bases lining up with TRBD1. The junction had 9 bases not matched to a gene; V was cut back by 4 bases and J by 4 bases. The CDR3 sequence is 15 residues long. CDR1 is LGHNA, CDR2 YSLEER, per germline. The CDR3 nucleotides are TGCGCCAGCAGCCCCCGACAGGGCTTCGGCACTGAAGCTTTCTTT. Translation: CASSPRQGFGTEAFF.

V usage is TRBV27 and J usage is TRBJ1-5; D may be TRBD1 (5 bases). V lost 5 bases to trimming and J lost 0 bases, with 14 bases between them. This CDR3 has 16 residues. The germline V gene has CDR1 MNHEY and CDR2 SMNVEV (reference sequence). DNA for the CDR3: TGTGCCAGCAGTCCTTCGACAGTACCTAGCAATCAGCCCCAGCATTTT. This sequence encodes CASSPSTVPSNQPQHF.

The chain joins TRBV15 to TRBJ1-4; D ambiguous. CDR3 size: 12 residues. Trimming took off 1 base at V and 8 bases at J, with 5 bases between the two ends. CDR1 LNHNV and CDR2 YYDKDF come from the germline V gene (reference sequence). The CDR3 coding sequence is TGTGCCACCAGCAGAGGAGAGGAAAAACTGTTTTTT. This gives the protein CATSRGEEKLFF.